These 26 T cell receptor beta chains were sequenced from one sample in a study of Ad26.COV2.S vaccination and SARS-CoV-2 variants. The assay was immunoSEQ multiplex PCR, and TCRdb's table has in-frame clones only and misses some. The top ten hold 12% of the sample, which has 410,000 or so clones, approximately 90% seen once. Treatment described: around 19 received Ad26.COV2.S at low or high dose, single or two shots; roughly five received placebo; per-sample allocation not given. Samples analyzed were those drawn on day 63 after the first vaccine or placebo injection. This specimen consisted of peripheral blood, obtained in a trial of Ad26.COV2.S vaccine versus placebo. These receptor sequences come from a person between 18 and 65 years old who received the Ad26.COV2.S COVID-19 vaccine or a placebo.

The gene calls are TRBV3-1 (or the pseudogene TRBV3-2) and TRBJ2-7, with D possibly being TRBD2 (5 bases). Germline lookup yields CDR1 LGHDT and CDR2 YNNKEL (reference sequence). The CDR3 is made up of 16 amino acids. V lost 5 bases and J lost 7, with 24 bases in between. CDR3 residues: CASSLKPAAGSSEQYF. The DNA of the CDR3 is TGTGCCAGCAGCTTAAAACCCGCCGCGGGTTCGTCTGAGCAGTACTTC.

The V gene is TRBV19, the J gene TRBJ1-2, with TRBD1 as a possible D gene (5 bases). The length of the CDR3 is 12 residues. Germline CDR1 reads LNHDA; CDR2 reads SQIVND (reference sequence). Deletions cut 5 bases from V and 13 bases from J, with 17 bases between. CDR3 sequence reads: CASSLSGAWFTF. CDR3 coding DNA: TGTGCCAGTAGTCTCAGTGGGGCGTGGTTCACCTTC.

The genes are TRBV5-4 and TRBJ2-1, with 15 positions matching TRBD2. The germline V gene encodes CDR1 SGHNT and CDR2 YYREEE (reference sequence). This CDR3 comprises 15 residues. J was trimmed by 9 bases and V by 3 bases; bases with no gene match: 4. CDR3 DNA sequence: TGTGCCAGCAGCTCGGGACTAGCGGGAGGAGCTGAGCAGTTCTTC. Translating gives CASSSGLAGGAEQFF.

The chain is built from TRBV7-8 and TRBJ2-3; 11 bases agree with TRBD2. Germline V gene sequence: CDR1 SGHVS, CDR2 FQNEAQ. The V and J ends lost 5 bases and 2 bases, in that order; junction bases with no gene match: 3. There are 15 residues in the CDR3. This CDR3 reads CASSLSGRATDTQYF. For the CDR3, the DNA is TGTGCCAGCAGCCTTAGCGGGAGGGCCACAGATACGCAGTATTTT. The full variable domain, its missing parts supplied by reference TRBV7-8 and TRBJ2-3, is GAGVSQSPRYKVAKRGQDVALRCDPISGHVSLFWYQQALGQGPEFLTYFQNEAQLDKSGLPSDRFFAERPEGSVSTLKIQRTQQEDSAVYLCASSLSGRATDTQYFGPGTRLTVL.

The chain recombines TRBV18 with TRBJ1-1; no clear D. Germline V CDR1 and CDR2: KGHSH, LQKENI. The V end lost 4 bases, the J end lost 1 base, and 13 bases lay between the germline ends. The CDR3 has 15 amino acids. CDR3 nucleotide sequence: TGTGCCAGCTCACAGACACTCGGGAGGAACACTGAAGCTTTCTTT. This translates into CASSQTLGRNTEAFF.

The CDR3 spells CASSQDRSTRSEKLFF. In DNA, the CDR3 is TGCGCCAGCAGCCAAGATCGTTCGACGCGGAGTGAAAAACTGTTTTTT. This chain connects TRBV4-3 to TRBJ1-4, with unresolved D. The V and J ends lost 0 bases and 7 bases respectively, with 15 bases between them. This CDR3 is built from 16 residues. Germline V CDR1 and CDR2: LGHNA, YSLEER.

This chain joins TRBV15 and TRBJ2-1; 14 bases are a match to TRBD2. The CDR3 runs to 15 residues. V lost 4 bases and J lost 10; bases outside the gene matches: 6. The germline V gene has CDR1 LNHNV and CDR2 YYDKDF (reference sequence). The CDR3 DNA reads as TGTGCCACCAGCACGGGACTAGCGGGAGTGGCAGAGCAGTTCTTC. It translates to CATSTGLAGVAEQFF.

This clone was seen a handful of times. CDR3 amino acids: CASSYDSRGYTF. Written as DNA, the CDR3 is TGTGCCAGCAGTTACGACAGTAGGGGCTACACCTTC. This rearrangement joins TRBV6-2 or TRBV6-3 to TRBJ1-2, with D maybe TRBD1 (5 bases). The CDR3 is 12 amino acids. Germline V gives CDR1 MNHEY, CDR2 SVGEGT. V was shortened by 2 bases and J by 8 bases, with 9 bases between the two germline ends.

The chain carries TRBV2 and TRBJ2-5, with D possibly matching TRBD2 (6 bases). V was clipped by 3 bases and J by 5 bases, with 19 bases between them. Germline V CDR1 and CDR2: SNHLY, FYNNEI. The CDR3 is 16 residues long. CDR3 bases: TGTGCCAGCAGTGAGGTTCTCTCGGGAGTAGGGGAGACCCAGTACTTC. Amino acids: CASSEVLSGVGETQYF.

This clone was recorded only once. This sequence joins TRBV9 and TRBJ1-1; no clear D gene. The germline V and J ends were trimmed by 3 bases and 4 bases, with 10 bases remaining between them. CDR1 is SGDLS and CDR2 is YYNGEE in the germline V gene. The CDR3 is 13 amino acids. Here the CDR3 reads CASSEGGFTEAFF. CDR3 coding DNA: TGTGCCAGCAGCGAGGGAGGGTTCACTGAAGCTTTCTTT.

CDR3 in amino acids: CASSYDRGADTQYF. The CDR3 nucleotides are TGTGCCAGCAGTTACGACAGGGGTGCAGATACGCAGTATTTT. The chain recombines TRBV6-2 or TRBV6-3 with TRBJ2-3; 8 nucleotides align to TRBD1. CDR1 and CDR2 from the germline V gene are MNHEY and SVGEGT. With V trimmed by 2 bases and J by 4 bases, 2 bases remained unmatched. The CDR3 is made up of 14 amino acids.

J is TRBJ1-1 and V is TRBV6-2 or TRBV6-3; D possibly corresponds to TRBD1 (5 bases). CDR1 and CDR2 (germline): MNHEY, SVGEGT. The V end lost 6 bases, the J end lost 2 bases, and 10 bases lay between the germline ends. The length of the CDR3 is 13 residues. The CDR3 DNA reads TGTGCCAGCAGCAGACAGATTAACACTGAAGCTTTCTTT. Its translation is CASSRQINTEAFF.

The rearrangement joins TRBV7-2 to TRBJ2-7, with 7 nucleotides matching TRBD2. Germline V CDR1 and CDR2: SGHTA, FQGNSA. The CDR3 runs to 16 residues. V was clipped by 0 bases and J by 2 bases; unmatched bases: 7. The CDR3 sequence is CASSLAPASGAYEQYF. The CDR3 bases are TGTGCCAGCAGCTTAGCGCCGGCTAGCGGCGCCTACGAGCAGTACTTC. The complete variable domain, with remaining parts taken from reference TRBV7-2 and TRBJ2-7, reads GAGVSQSPSNKVTEKGKDVELRCDPISGHTALYWYRQSLGQGLEFLIYFQGNSAPDKSGLPSDRFSAERTGGSVSTLTIQRTQQEDSAVYLCASSLAPASGAYEQYFGPGTRLTVT.

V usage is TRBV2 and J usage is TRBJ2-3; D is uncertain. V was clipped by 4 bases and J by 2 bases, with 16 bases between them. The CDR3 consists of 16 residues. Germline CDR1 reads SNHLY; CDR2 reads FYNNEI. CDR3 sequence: CASSGEDWTTTDTQYF. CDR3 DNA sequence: TGTGCCAGCAGTGGGGAAGACTGGACGACCACAGATACGCAGTATTTT.

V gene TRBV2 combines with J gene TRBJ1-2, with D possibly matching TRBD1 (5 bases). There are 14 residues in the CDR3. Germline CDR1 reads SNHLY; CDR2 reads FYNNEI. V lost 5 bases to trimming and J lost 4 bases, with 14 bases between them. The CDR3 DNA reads TGTGCCAGCAGTAACAGGCACGACGCCTATGGCTACACCTTC. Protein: CASSNRHDAYGYTF. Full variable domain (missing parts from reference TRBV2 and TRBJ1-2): EPEVTQTPSHQVTQMGQEVILRCVPISNHLYFYWYRQILGQKVEFLVSFYNNEISEKSEIFDDQFSVERPDGSNFTLKIRSTKLEDSAMYFCASSNRHDAYGYTFGSGTRLTVV.

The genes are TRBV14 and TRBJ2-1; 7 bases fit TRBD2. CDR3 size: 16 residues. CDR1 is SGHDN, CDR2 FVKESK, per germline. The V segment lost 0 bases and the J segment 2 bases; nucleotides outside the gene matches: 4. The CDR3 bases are TGTGCCAGCAGCCAAGAGGCGGGAGTGGCCTACAATGAGCAGTTCTTC. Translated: CASSQEAGVAYNEQFF.

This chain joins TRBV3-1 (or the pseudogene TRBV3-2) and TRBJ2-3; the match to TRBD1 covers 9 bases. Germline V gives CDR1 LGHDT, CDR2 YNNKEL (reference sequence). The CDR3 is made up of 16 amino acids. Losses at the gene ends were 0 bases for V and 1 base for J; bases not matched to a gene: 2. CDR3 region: CASSQDRDRGTDTQYF. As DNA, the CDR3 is TGTGCCAGCAGCCAAGATAGGGACAGGGGCACAGATACGCAGTATTTT.

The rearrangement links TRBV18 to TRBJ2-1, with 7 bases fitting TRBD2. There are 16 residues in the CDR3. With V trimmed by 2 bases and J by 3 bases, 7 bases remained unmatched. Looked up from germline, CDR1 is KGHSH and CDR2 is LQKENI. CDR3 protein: CASSPVGGRGYNEQFF. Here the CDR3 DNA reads TGTGCCAGCTCACCAGTGGGGGGGAGGGGCTACAATGAGCAGTTCTTC.

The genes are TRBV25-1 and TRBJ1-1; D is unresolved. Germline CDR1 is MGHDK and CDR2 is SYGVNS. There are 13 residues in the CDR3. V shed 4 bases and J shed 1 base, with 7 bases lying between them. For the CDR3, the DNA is TGTGCCAGCAGTGTACAGACGAACACTGAAGCTTTCTTT. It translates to CASSVQTNTEAFF.

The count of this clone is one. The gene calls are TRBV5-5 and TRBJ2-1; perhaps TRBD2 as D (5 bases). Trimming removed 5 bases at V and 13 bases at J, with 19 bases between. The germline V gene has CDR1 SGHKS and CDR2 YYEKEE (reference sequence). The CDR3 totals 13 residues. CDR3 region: CASRLRGSERQFF. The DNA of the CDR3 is TGTGCCAGCAGGTTACGAGGGAGTGAAAGACAGTTCTTC.

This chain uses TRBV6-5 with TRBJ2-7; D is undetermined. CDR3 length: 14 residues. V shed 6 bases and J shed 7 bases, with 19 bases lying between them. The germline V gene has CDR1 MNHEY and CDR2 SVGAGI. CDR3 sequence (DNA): TGTGCCAGCAGGTCGTTAGGACGATTGGGAGAGCAGTACTTC. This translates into CASRSLGRLGEQYF.

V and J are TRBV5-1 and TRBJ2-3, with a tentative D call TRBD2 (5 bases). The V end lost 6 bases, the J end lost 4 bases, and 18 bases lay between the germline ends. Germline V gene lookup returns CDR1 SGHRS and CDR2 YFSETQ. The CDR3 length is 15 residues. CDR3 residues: CASTKLNSGADTQYF. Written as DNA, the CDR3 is TGCGCCAGCACCAAACTCAACTCCGGGGCAGATACGCAGTATTTT.

The CDR3 here is CASSLHRVRDYTIYF. The DNA of the CDR3 is TGTGCCAGCAGCTTACACAGGGTGCGGGATTACACCATATATTTT. V usage is TRBV7-8 and J usage is TRBJ1-3, with D possibly TRBD1 on 6 matching bases. Trimming took off 2 bases at V and 8 bases at J, with 16 bases between the two ends. Per the germline V gene, CDR1 is SGHVS and CDR2 is FQNEAQ. The CDR3 runs 15 residues.

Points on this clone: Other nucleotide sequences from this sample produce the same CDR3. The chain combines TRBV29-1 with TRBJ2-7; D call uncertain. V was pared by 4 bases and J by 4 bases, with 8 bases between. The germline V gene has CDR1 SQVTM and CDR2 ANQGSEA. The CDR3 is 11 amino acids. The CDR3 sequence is CSVGTAYEQYF. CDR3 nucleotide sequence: TGCAGCGTTGGAACAGCTTACGAGCAGTACTTC.

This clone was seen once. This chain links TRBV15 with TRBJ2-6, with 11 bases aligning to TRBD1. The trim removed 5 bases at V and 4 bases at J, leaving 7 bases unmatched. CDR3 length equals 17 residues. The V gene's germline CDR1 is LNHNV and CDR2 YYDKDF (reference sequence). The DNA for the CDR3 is TGTGCCACCAGCCCCGGACAGGGGGCGTCCGGGGCCAACGTCCTGACTTTC. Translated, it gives CATSPGQGASGANVLTF.

Here the CDR3 reads CATSDLGNEQFF. The CDR3 DNA is TGTGCCACCAGTGATTTGGGCAATGAGCAGTTCTTC. The chain employs TRBV24-1 and TRBJ2-1, with D unclear. The CDR3 totals 12 residues. Trimming cost V 0 bases and J 6 bases, with 2 bases left between them. CDR1 is KGHDR and CDR2 is SFDVKD in the germline V gene.